Shown below are 17 T cell receptor beta chains from a single sample sequenced in a study of T cell responses to AZD1222 COVID-19 vaccine. Clones were read by immunoSEQ multiplex PCR, and TCRdb kept only the in-frame ones, dropping some. The repertoire holds some 150,000 clones, with roughly nine tenths as singletons. The source material was peripheral blood, sampled on day 0 of AZD1222 vaccination. The receptors come from an adult in good health.

The J gene is TRBJ1-6, the V gene TRBV2; 8 positions agree with TRBD1. V lost 4 bases to trimming and J lost 10 bases; unmatched junction nucleotides: 12. The V gene's germline CDR1 is SNHLY and CDR2 FYNNEI. This CDR3 contains 16 residues. DNA for the CDR3: TGTGCCAGCAGTGTAGAAGGACAGGGAAAGGGCTCACCCCTCCACTTT. This gives the protein CASSVEGQGKGSPLHF.

Here the CDR3 DNA reads TGTGCCAGCAGCAATACCTTGAATCCACTAGCGGAGAACACAGATACGCAGTATTTT. It specifies CASSNTLNPLAENTDTQYF. The rearrangement links TRBV9 to TRBJ2-3; TRBD2 matches 8 bases. The CDR3 is made up of 19 amino acids. The V gene end was trimmed by 4 bases and the J gene end by 2 bases; junction bases not matched to a gene: 18. From germline, CDR1 is SGDLS and CDR2 YYNGEE.

The chain carries TRBV5-1 and TRBJ2-5, with D maybe TRBD1 (5 bases). The CDR3 has 15 residues. V lost 4 bases, J lost 2 bases, and 15 bases lay in between. Germline assignment: CDR1 SGHRS and CDR2 YFSETQ. In DNA, the CDR3 is TGCGCCAGCAGCCCGGAACAGGTTCTACAAGAGACCCAGTACTTC. Amino acid sequence: CASSPEQVLQETQYF.

The genes are TRBV2 and TRBJ2-1; 7 positions match TRBD2. The germline V gene has CDR1 SNHLY and CDR2 FYNNEI. Germline trimming cut 4 bases from V and 15 bases from J; bases unmatched to any gene: 12. The CDR3 is 13 amino acids. The CDR3 nucleotides read TGTGCCAGCAGTGCCGGACTAGTACTGGGTCCGTTCTTC. Protein: CASSAGLVLGPFF.

The V and J genes are TRBV2 and TRBJ1-2, with D unresolved. The V end was cut by 2 bases, the J end by 8 bases, with 18 bases between. Germline assignment: CDR1 SNHLY and CDR2 FYNNEI. CDR3 length: 15 amino acids. Here the CDR3 reads CASSELSGGRGGYTF. Here the CDR3 DNA reads TGTGCCAGCAGTGAACTGAGTGGAGGGCGTGGAGGCTACACCTTC.

V is TRBV5-1 and J is TRBJ2-7; 14 bases agree with TRBD2. Germline V gene sequence: CDR1 SGHRS, CDR2 YFSETQ. With 0 bases clipped from V and 3 bases from J, the junction kept 11 bases outside the gene matches. The CDR3 is made up of 19 amino acids. The CDR3 is CASSLAGTSGSIGRYEQYF. CDR3 bases: TGCGCCAGCAGCTTGGCCGGGACTAGCGGGAGCATAGGGCGCTACGAGCAGTACTTC.

This sequence joins TRBV20-1 and TRBJ1-5; D call uncertain. This CDR3 contains 16 residues. Germline V gives CDR1 DFQATT, CDR2 SNEGSKA (reference sequence). Trimming cost V 3 bases and J 8 bases, with 23 bases left between them. The CDR3 loop reads CSASFGRSSSHKPQHF. In DNA form, the CDR3 reads TGCAGTGCTAGTTTCGGCAGAAGCTCATCGCACAAGCCCCAGCATTTT.

V and J are TRBV19 and TRBJ1-2, with TRBD1 as a possible D gene (5 bases). Germline CDR1 is LNHDA and CDR2 is SQIVND (reference sequence). V was cut by 8 bases and J by 2 bases, with 12 bases left in between. This CDR3 has 13 amino acids. CDR3 nucleotide sequence: TGTGCCAGTGAGGGGAGGGCAAACTATGGCTACACCTTC. Protein: CASEGRANYGYTF. The variable domain in full, with the rest retrieved from reference TRBV19 and TRBJ1-2, is DGGITQSPKYLFRKEGQNVTLSCEQNLNHDAMYWYRQDPGQGLRLIYYSQIVNDFQKGDIAEGYSVSREKKESFPLTVTSAQKNPTAFYLCASEGRANYGYTFGSGTRLTVV.

V usage is TRBV9 and J usage is TRBJ1-1; D is unresolved. This CDR3 has 14 amino acids. Germline V lookup: CDR1 SGDLS, CDR2 YYNGEE. V gave up 1 base and J gave up 4 bases, with 11 bases separating them. CDR3 in DNA: TGTGCCAGCAGCGTAAGCGCTCGGGGCACTGAAGCTTTCTTT. This translates into CASSVSARGTEAFF.

The gene calls are TRBV10-1 and TRBJ2-3; D possibly corresponds to TRBD2 (6 bases). The CDR3 loop spans 15 amino acids. The ends were cut back, 4 bases at V and 6 bases at J, with 17 bases in the middle. Germline V gene data show CDR1 as WNHNN and CDR2 as SYGVQD (reference sequence). CDR3 bases: TGCGCCAGCAGTGGAAATAGCGGAACTTGGGATACGCAGTATTTT. Its translation: CASSGNSGTWDTQYF.

J is TRBJ1-6 and V is TRBV2; D ambiguous. The CDR3 loop spans 12 amino acids. Trimming pared 2 bases from V and 5 bases from J, leaving 1 base between. Germline V gives CDR1 SNHLY, CDR2 FYNNEI. CDR3 region: CASSEHNSPLHF. DNA of the CDR3: TGTGCCAGCAGTGAACATAATTCACCCCTCCACTTT. The variable domain in full, completed from reference TRBV2 and TRBJ1-6, reads EPEVTQTPSHQVTQMGQEVILRCVPISNHLYFYWYRQILGQKVEFLVSFYNNEISEKSEIFDDQFSVERPDGSNFTLKIRSTKLEDSAMYFCASSEHNSPLHFGNGTRLTVT.

This clone was observed a single time. The V and J genes are TRBV19 and TRBJ1-1; the D gene is possibly TRBD1 (5 bases). The CDR3 totals 13 residues. V was shortened by 8 bases and J by 7 bases, with 17 bases between the two germline ends. From germline, CDR1 is LNHDA and CDR2 SQIVND (reference sequence). CDR3: CASVLGGVGEAFF. CDR3 DNA: TGTGCCAGTGTCCTGGGGGGAGTCGGTGAAGCTTTCTTT.

This chain connects TRBV6-1 to TRBJ1-5; D gene ambiguous. Trimming stripped 2 bases from V and 7 bases from J, with 12 bases between. The CDR3 is 14 residues long. Germline values: CDR1 MNHNS, CDR2 SASEGT. CDR3 sequence reads: CASSETLSVQPQHF. CDR3 nucleotide sequence: TGTGCCAGCAGTGAAACCCTAAGCGTCCAGCCCCAGCATTTT.

The sample holds one count of this clone. The J gene is TRBJ1-2, the V gene TRBV6-1, with a weak D call TRBD1 (6 bases). Germline assignment: CDR1 MNHNS and CDR2 SASEGT. This CDR3 has 14 amino acids. Trimming pared 2 bases from V and 2 bases from J, leaving 9 bases between. CDR3: CASSEMQGNYGYTF. CDR3 sequence (DNA): TGTGCCAGCAGTGAAATGCAGGGGAACTATGGCTACACCTTC.

The table lists this clone with a few counts. The rearrangement links TRBV7-6 to TRBJ2-1; 15 nucleotides align to TRBD2. The junction had 8 bases not matched to a gene; V was cut back by 1 base and J by 7 bases. The CDR3 runs to 18 residues. Looked up from germline, CDR1 is SGHVS and CDR2 is FNYEAQ. The DNA of the CDR3 is TGTGCCAGCAGCTTAGAAGTTCGGACTAGCGGGAGGGTTAATGAGCAGTTCTTC. Translation: CASSLEVRTSGRVNEQFF.

This clone was seen once. The rearrangement joins TRBV4-2 to TRBJ1-2; no clear D gene. Trimming pared 0 bases from V and 4 bases from J, leaving 15 bases between. The CDR3 is made up of 16 amino acids. From germline, CDR1 is LGHNA and CDR2 YNFKEQ. The CDR3 region is CASSQDHPTLPYGYTF. The CDR3 DNA is TGTGCCAGCAGCCAAGATCATCCTACCCTACCCTATGGCTACACCTTC.

CDR3 bases: TGTGCCAGCAGCTTAGACCCAAATTCACCCCTCCACTTT. Translated: CASSLDPNSPLHF. The chain couples TRBV7-2 to TRBJ1-6; unclear D gene. The CDR3 spans 13 residues. From germline, CDR1 is SGHTA and CDR2 FQGNSA. V lost 1 base and J 7 bases, leaving 5 bases between the germline ends.